The 27 T cell receptor beta chains below were found in one sample sequenced in a study of blood T cell repertoires in COVID-19. Measured with immunoSEQ multiplex PCR; TCRdb has only the in-frame clones, and not every one. The sample yields 200,000 to 300,000 clones, roughly 80% seen once. The sequencing input was PBMCs or T cells enriched from blood (not recorded which). The receptors were sampled from a woman aged 40 to 55 who had been exposed to COVID-19.

The rearrangement links TRBV4-2 to TRBJ2-2; D remains ambiguous. Germline lookup yields CDR1 LGHNA and CDR2 YNFKEQ. This CDR3 comprises 14 residues. Trimming shortened V by 0 bases and J by 7 bases, and 9 bases separated the two germline ends. The CDR3 reads CASSQDGPLGELFF. The CDR3 nucleotides read TGTGCCAGCAGCCAAGATGGGCCCCTCGGGGAGCTGTTTTTT.

The rearrangement uses TRBV29-1 and TRBJ1-1; 8 bases fit TRBD1. This CDR3 region has 13 residues. Germline V lookup: CDR1 SQVTM, CDR2 ANQGSEA. V lost 4 bases and J lost 7; bases outside the gene matches: 8. CDR3 region: CSVADRGLGEAFF. Written as DNA, the CDR3 is TGCAGCGTTGCTGACAGGGGATTGGGTGAAGCTTTCTTT.

A few counts support this clone. The rearrangement links TRBV5-4 to TRBJ2-2; TRBD2 aligns across 11 bases. From germline, CDR1 is SGHNT and CDR2 YYREEE (reference sequence). The trim removed 5 bases at V and 1 base at J, leaving 1 base unmatched. The CDR3 runs 15 residues. CDR3: CASRLAGVNTGELFF. The CDR3 nucleotides read TGTGCCAGCAGACTAGCGGGGGTGAACACCGGGGAGCTGTTTTTT. Based on the CDR3 plus reference TRBV5-4 and TRBJ2-2, the full variable domain is ETGVTQSPTHLIKTRGQQVTLRCSSQSGHNTVSWYQQALGQGPQFIFQYYREEENGRGNFPPRFSGLQFPNYSSELNVNALELDDSALYLCASRLAGVNTGELFFGEGSRLTVL.

DNA of the CDR3: TGTGCCAGCTCACCGACAGGGTCTGGCTACACCTTC. It yields the protein CASSPTGSGYTF. The chain employs TRBV18 and TRBJ1-2; 7 bases fit TRBD1. This CDR3 comprises 12 residues. The germline CDR1 and CDR2 sequences are KGHSH and LQKENI. Trimming took 3 bases from V and 7 from J; bases not matched to a gene: 2.

The chain links TRBV4-1 to TRBJ2-1; D gene uncertain. Germline values: CDR1 MGHRA, CDR2 YSYEKL. Trimming took off 1 base at V and 6 bases at J, with 16 bases between the two ends. There are 16 residues in the CDR3. CDR3 sequence: CASSQVGLAPSNEQFF. Written as DNA, the CDR3 is TGCGCCAGCAGCCAAGTTGGCCTGGCTCCTAGCAATGAGCAGTTCTTC.

The V call is TRBV28, the J call TRBJ2-2; 7 bases are shared with TRBD1. CDR3 size: 14 residues. From germline, CDR1 is MDHEN and CDR2 SYDVKM. V trimming: 3 bases; J trimming: 6 bases; junction bases outside the gene matches: 4. DNA of the CDR3: TGTGCCAGCAGTTTGGGCCAGGGGGCCGGGGAGCTGTTTTTT. Translation: CASSLGQGAGELFF.

The chain uses TRBV5-4 and TRBJ2-5; a weak D match, TRBD1 (6 bases). The CDR3 length is 14 residues. Trimming took 4 bases from V and 5 from J, leaving 15 bases between them. Germline assignment: CDR1 SGHNT and CDR2 YYREEE (reference sequence). The DNA of the CDR3 is TGTGCCAGCAGCCTAAGTCAGGGGACCGAGACCCAGTACTTC. Protein: CASSLSQGTETQYF.

This clone was detected only a few times. The rearrangement uses TRBV5-1 and TRBJ1-1; TRBD1 matches 10 bases. The germline gives CDR1 SGHRS, CDR2 YFSETQ. V lost 2 bases, J lost 4 bases, and 2 bases stayed unmatched. The CDR3 loop spans 14 amino acids. The CDR3 bases are TGCGCCAGCAGCTTCGGACAGGGGGGCACTGAAGCTTTCTTT. It codes for CASSFGQGGTEAFF.

This clone was seen more than once but under ten times. This chain links TRBV6-2 or TRBV6-3 with TRBJ2-5, with D perhaps matching TRBD2 (6 bases). The CDR3 is made up of 14 amino acids. Trimming took off 4 bases at V and 5 bases at J, with 14 bases between the two ends. In germline, CDR1 is MNHEY, CDR2 SVGEGT. The CDR3 nucleotides read TGTGCCAGCAGTTCGACGGTAGGGAGGGAGACCCAGTACTTC. This sequence encodes CASSSTVGRETQYF.

In this sample, this clone turned up a few times. V gene TRBV10-3 combines with J gene TRBJ1-1; D is perhaps TRBD1 (6 bases). V shed 6 bases and J shed 1 base, with 9 bases lying between them. The CDR3 runs 13 residues. Germline V CDR1 and CDR2: ENHRY, SYGVKD. CDR3 DNA: TGTGCCATCAGGAGGGACAAGAACACTGAAGCTTTCTTT. As protein: CAIRRDKNTEAFF.

This sequence joins TRBV6-5 and TRBJ2-3; TRBD1 agrees at 11 bases. The V and J ends lost 1 base and 6 bases, in that order; junction bases with no gene match: 3. CDR1 is MNHEY, CDR2 SVGAGI, per germline. This CDR3 region has 15 residues. CDR3 DNA: TGTGCCAGCAGTTACTGGACAGGGGGCGGCGATACGCAGTATTTT. Amino acids: CASSYWTGGGDTQYF.

There are a few counts of this clone. The chain combines TRBV7-3 with TRBJ1-6; TRBD1 matches 8 bases. With V trimmed by 5 bases and J by 11 bases, 5 bases remained unmatched. CDR1 is SGHTA and CDR2 is FQGTGA in the germline V gene. The CDR3 runs 13 residues. The CDR3 here is CASSLATGAPLHF. Written as DNA, the CDR3 is TGTGCCAGCAGCCTTGCGACAGGGGCACCCCTCCACTTT. Using reference TRBV7-3 and TRBJ1-6 for the parts outside the CDR3, the full variable domain is GAGVSQTPSNKVTEKGKYVELRCDPISGHTALYWYRQSLGQGPEFLIYFQGTGAADDSGLPNDRFFAVRPEGSVSTLKIQRTERGDSAVYLCASSLATGAPLHFGNGTRLTVT.

This chain joins TRBV7-2 and TRBJ2-3; the D is unclear. CDR1 is SGHTA, CDR2 FQGNSA, per germline. Trimming stripped 5 bases from V and 0 bases from J, with 12 bases between. The CDR3 has 15 amino acids. In DNA form, the CDR3 reads TGTGCCAGCAGCCTAAGCCTTTTCAGCACAGATACGCAGTATTTT. Residues: CASSLSLFSTDTQYF. The whole variable domain, filled in from reference TRBV7-2 and TRBJ2-3, reads GAGVSQSPSNKVTEKGKDVELRCDPISGHTALYWYRQSLGQGLEFLIYFQGNSAPDKSGLPSDRFSAERTGGSVSTLTIQRTQQEDSAVYLCASSLSLFSTDTQYFGPGTRLTVL.

This chain joins TRBV28 and TRBJ1-2, with D perhaps matching TRBD1 (6 bases). This CDR3 comprises 17 residues. V was trimmed by 10 bases and J by 8 bases, leaving 32 bases between them. The germline CDR1 and CDR2 sequences are MDHEN and SYDVKM. The CDR3 spells CAIQVDTLGGRLRGYTF. DNA of the CDR3: TGTGCCATTCAAGTAGACACCCTTGGGGGCCGCCTGAGGGGCTACACCTTC.

Here the CDR3 DNA reads TGTGCCAGCAGTGGGGTGCCCCAGGTAGTACCCCAGCATTTT. It encodes CASSGVPQVVPQHF. The rearrangement uses TRBV2 and TRBJ1-5; D remains unclear. Trimming pared 4 bases from V and 10 bases from J, leaving 17 bases between. The V gene's germline CDR1 is SNHLY and CDR2 FYNNEI. The CDR3 is 14 amino acids.

The chain's CDR3 is CASSVLGGGLSNQPQHF. DNA for the CDR3: TGTGCCAGTAGTGTCCTAGGGGGGGGACTTAGCAATCAGCCCCAGCATTTT. The rearrangement links TRBV19 to TRBJ1-5; D possibly corresponds to TRBD1 (6 bases). Germline CDR1 is LNHDA and CDR2 is SQIVND (reference sequence). The ends were cut back, 5 bases at V and 0 bases at J, with 17 bases in the middle. The CDR3 sequence is 17 residues long.

This chain uses TRBV5-6 with TRBJ2-1, with a weak D call TRBD1 (5 bases). The ends were cut back, 0 bases at V and 3 bases at J, with 13 bases in the middle. The CDR3 length is 16 residues. The germline CDR1 and CDR2 sequences are SGHDT and YYEEEE. The CDR3: CASSLVQERYYNEQFF. The CDR3 nucleotides are TGTGCCAGCAGCTTGGTACAGGAGAGATACTACAATGAGCAGTTCTTC.

CDR3 bases: TGTGCCAGCAGCCCTCAGGTCCGGGGCTACACCTTC. Translating gives CASSPQVRGYTF. The gene calls are TRBV28 and TRBJ1-2; no firm D call. V shed 6 bases and J shed 8 bases, with 13 bases lying between them. There are 12 residues in the CDR3. Germline assignment: CDR1 MDHEN and CDR2 SYDVKM.

The J gene is TRBJ1-1, the V gene TRBV7-8; no firm D call. Trimming shortened V by 1 base and J by 1 base, and 7 bases separated the two germline ends. Germline values: CDR1 SGHVS, CDR2 FQNEAQ. This CDR3 contains 14 residues. The DNA of the CDR3 is TGTGCCAGCAGCTTAGTGTCCAGGAACACTGAAGCTTTCTTT. It codes for CASSLVSRNTEAFF.

The rearrangement uses TRBV19 and TRBJ2-1; a weak D match, TRBD1 (5 bases). CDR3 length: 14 residues. The V end lost 9 bases, the J end lost 6 bases, and 18 bases lay between the germline ends. Germline values: CDR1 LNHDA, CDR2 SQIVND (reference sequence). Here the CDR3 reads CASRPTQGSNEQFF. CDR3 in DNA: TGTGCCAGCCGCCCAACCCAGGGATCCAATGAGCAGTTCTTC.

This clone was seen more than once but under ten times. The V call is TRBV5-1, the J call TRBJ1-1; a weak D match, TRBD1 (5 bases). The CDR3 consists of 16 residues. The ends were cut back, 4 bases at V and 1 base at J, with 17 bases in the middle. Germline CDR1 SGHRS, CDR2 YFSETQ. The CDR3 bases are TGCGCCAGCAGCCCGGGGGATCTGTCTTGGAACACTGAAGCTTTCTTT. This codes for CASSPGDLSWNTEAFF. Filled out from reference TRBV5-1 and TRBJ1-1, the complete variable domain reads KAGVTQTPRYLIKTRGQQVTLSCSPISGHRSVSWYQQTPGQGLQFLFEYFSETQRNKGNFPGRFSGRQFSNSRSEMNVSTLELGDSALYLCASSPGDLSWNTEAFFGQGTRLTVV.

The V call is TRBV6-2 or TRBV6-3, the J call TRBJ1-4, with D hard to call. The CDR3 totals 13 residues. CDR1 is MNHEY and CDR2 is SVGEGT in the germline V gene. V dropped 3 bases and J dropped 5 bases, with 7 bases sitting between them. The CDR3 bases are TGTGCCAGCAGTTATACCCGGAATGAAAAACTGTTTTTT. This codes for CASSYTRNEKLFF.

The V call is TRBV6-1, the J call TRBJ1-2; D possibly corresponds to TRBD1 (6 bases). V shed 3 bases and J shed 8 bases, with 13 bases lying between them. Germline V CDR1 and CDR2: MNHNS, SASEGT. CDR3 length: 13 amino acids. This CDR3 reads CASSEAGAEGYTF. CDR3 in DNA: TGTGCCAGCAGTGAGGCGGGGGCGGAAGGCTACACCTTC.

The V and J genes are TRBV19 and TRBJ2-4; no clear D. V was trimmed by 5 bases and J by 7 bases, leaving 21 bases between them. This CDR3 is built from 16 residues. Germline CDR1 and CDR2: LNHDA and SQIVND (reference sequence). The CDR3 DNA is TGTGCCAGTAGTGTTGACCCTCCCAAAAGCGTTAACATTCAGTACTTC. This codes for CASSVDPPKSVNIQYF.

The DNA of the CDR3 is TGTGCCAGCAGTTCCCGCGGGGGGCGGGTTCAAGAGACCCAGTACTTC. Translating it yields CASSSRGGRVQETQYF. V gene TRBV5-4 combines with J gene TRBJ2-5; 8 positions agree with TRBD2. Trimming cost V 5 bases and J 2 bases; bases outside gene matches: 11. Germline V lookup: CDR1 SGHNT, CDR2 YYREEE (reference sequence). The CDR3 runs 16 residues.

About this clone: The same CDR3 is also encoded by other DNA sequences in this sample. This chain connects TRBV7-9 to TRBJ1-6; 10 nucleotides agree with TRBD1. Germline V gene data show CDR1 as SEHNR and CDR2 as FQNEAQ (reference sequence). There are 14 residues in the CDR3. V shed 5 bases and J 7 bases; nucleotides not matched to a gene: 2. CDR3 amino acids: CASSPGQGNSPLHF. The CDR3 region has the DNA TGTGCCAGCAGCCCGGGACAGGGGAATTCACCCCTCCACTTT.

The gene calls are TRBV3-1 (or the pseudogene TRBV3-2) and TRBJ1-6; perhaps TRBD1 as D (5 bases). The length of the CDR3 is 15 residues. The germline CDR1 and CDR2 sequences are LGHDT and YNNKEL (reference sequence). The V gene lost 5 bases and the J gene lost 7 bases, with 15 bases spanning the gap. This CDR3 is CASSSGGGYNSPLHF. Here the CDR3 DNA reads TGTGCCAGCAGCTCTGGGGGGGGGTACAATTCACCCCTCCACTTT.